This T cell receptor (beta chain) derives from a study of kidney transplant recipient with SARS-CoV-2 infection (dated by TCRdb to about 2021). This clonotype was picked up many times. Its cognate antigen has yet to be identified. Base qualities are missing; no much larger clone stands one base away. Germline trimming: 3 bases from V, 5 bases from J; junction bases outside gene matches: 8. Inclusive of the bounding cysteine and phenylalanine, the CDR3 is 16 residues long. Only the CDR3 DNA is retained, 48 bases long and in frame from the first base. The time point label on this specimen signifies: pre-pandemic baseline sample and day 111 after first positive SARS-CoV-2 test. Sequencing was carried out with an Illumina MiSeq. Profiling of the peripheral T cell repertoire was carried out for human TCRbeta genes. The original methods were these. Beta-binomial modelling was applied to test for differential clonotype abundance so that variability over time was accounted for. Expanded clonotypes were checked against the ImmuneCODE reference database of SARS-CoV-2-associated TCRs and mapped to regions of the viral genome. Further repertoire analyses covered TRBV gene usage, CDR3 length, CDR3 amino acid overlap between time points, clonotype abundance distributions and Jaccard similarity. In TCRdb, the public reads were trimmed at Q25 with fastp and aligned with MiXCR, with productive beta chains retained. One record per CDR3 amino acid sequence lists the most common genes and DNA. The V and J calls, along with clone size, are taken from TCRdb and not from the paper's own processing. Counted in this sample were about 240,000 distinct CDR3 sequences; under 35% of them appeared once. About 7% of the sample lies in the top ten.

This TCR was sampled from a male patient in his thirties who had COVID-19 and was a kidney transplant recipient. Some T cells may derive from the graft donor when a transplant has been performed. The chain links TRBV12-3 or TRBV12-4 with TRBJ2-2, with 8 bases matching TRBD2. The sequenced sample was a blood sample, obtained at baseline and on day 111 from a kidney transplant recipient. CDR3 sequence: CASSLSGGLLTGELFF. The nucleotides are TGTGCCAGCAGTTTGTCGGGGGGGCTACTGACCGGGGAGCTGTTTTTT.